One sample yielded the 8 T cell receptor beta chains listed below, sequenced in a study of prognosis after radiotherapy for stage I lung cancer. Genomic DNA was the source, and TCR beta CDR3 was amplified from it by two-round multiplex PCR. Used in first-round PCR were primers specific to each TRBV and TRBJ gene. TCRdb reanalysed the multiplex PCR reads using MiXCR and keeps one entry per CDR3 protein. The table lists nearly 25,000 distinct CDR3 sequences, roughly 40% of them singletons. The sample in question was PBMCs, obtained before or after stereotactic body radiation therapy (not recorded which). The source of these receptors is a donor of 50 years or more with non-small cell lung cancer.

This clonotype was observed at least ten times. V usage is TRBV14 and J usage is TRBJ2-3, with D hard to call. V gave up 1 base and J gave up 2 bases, with 16 bases separating them. CDR3 length: 17 residues. CDR1 and CDR2 (germline): SGHDN, FVKESK. CDR3 residues: CASSQVVTARNTDTQYF. In DNA form, the CDR3 reads TGTGCCAGCAGCCAAGTCGTTACGGCTAGAAACACAGATACGCAGTATTTT.

The CDR3, as DNA: TGTGCCAGCAGCTTAGTCGGGACACTGCCGCTCAATGAGCAGTTCTTC. Translation: CASSLVGTLPLNEQFF. The V gene is TRBV7-3, the J gene TRBJ2-1, with D perhaps matching TRBD1 (6 bases). Per the germline V gene, CDR1 is SGHTA and CDR2 is FQGTGA. V lost 2 bases and J lost 6, with 17 bases in between. The CDR3 sequence is 16 residues long.

The table lists this clonotype with a few counts. The chain employs TRBV5-1 and TRBJ2-3; D uncertain. This CDR3 comprises 16 residues. Germline V gene lookup returns CDR1 SGHRS and CDR2 YFSETQ. Trimming stripped 3 bases from V and 3 bases from J, with 17 bases between. The CDR3 reads CASSSLTGSPTDTQYF. The CDR3 DNA reads TGCGCCAGCAGCTCCCTGACGGGTAGCCCGACAGATACGCAGTATTTT.

This clonotype occurred many times. The chain is built from TRBV4-1 and TRBJ2-7; possibly TRBD1 for D (6 bases). V was shortened by 1 base and J by 2 bases, with 24 bases between the two germline ends. The V gene's germline CDR1 is MGHRA and CDR2 YSYEKL. The CDR3 covers 19 residues. CDR3 DNA sequence: TGCGCCAGCAGCCAAGTTCTCTCCCGGGACACCGCTTTTACCTACGAGCAGTACTTC. Translated, it gives CASSQVLSRDTAFTYEQYF.

Only one count was recorded for this clonotype. The chain carries TRBV6-2 or TRBV6-3 and TRBJ1-6; no clear D gene. Germline values: CDR1 MNHEY, CDR2 SVGEGT. The CDR3 has 13 residues. Trimming shortened V by 0 bases and J by 7 bases, and 4 bases separated the two germline ends. CDR3 nucleotide sequence: TGTGCCAGCAGTTACTCGTCAAATTCACCCCTCCACTTT. Amino acids: CASSYSSNSPLHF.

On this clonotype: A far larger clone is just one base off, so this is likely a read error. This chain joins TRBV14 and TRBJ2-3; D is ambiguous. This CDR3 is built from 15 residues. Trimming took 7 bases from V and 2 from J, leaving 16 bases between them. Germline-derived CDR1 and CDR2 are SGHDN and FVKESK. The CDR3 here is CASIGTTLTTDTQYF. CDR3 bases: TGTGCCAGCATTGGAACCACACTCACCACAGATACGCAGTATTTT.

The sample holds many counts of this clonotype. V and J are TRBV4-2 and TRBJ2-7, with 7 bases fitting TRBD2. Germline lookup yields CDR1 LGHNA and CDR2 YNFKEQ. The CDR3 sequence is 13 residues long. With 3 bases clipped from V and 2 bases from J, the junction kept 1 base outside the gene matches. The CDR3: CASSHGTTYEQYF. For the CDR3, the DNA is TGTGCCAGCAGCCACGGGACTACCTACGAGCAGTACTTC.

Worth noting for this clonotype: It differs at one base from a far larger clone, so likely a read error. The J gene is TRBJ2-1, the V gene TRBV5-1; D assignment may be TRBD1 or TRBD2 (5 bases each). The last part of the DNA fits TRBJ2-7 better; the J call may be wrong. The CDR3 loop spans 17 amino acids. Germline-derived CDR1 and CDR2 are SGHRS and YFSETQ. The CDR3 coding sequence is TGCGCCAGCAGCTTGATGATCCTCCAGGTGGGGGACTACGAGCAGTACTTC. It yields the protein CASSLMILQVGDYEQYF.